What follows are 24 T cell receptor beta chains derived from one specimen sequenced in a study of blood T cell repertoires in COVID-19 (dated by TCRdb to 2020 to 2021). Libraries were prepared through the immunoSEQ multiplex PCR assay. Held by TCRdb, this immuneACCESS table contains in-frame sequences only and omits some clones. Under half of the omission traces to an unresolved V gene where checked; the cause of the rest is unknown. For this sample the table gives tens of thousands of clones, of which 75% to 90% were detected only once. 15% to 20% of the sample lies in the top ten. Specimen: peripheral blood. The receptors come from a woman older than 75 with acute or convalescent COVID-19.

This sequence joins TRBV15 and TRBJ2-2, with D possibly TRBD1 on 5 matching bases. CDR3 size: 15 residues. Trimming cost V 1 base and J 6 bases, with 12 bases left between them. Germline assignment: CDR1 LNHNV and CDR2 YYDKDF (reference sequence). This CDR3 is CATSRGQGFPGELFF. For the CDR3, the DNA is TGTGCCACCAGCAGAGGGCAGGGCTTCCCCGGGGAGCTGTTTTTT.

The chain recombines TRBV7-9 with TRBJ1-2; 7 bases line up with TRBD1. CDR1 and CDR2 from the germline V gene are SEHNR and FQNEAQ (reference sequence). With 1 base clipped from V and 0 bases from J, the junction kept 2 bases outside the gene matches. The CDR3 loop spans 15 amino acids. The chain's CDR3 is CASSLGQGANYGYTF. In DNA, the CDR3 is TGTGCCAGCAGCTTAGGGCAGGGGGCTAACTATGGCTACACCTTC.

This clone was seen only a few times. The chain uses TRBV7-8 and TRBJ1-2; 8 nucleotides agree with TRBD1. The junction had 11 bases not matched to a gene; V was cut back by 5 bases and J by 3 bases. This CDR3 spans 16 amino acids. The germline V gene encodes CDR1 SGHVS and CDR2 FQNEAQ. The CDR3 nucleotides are TGTGCCAGCAGCAACCTTCCGGGACAGGCTGACTATGGCTACACCTTC. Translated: CASSNLPGQADYGYTF.

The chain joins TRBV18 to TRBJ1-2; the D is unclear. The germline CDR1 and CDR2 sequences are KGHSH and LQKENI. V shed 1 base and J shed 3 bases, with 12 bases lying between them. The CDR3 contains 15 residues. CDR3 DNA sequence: TGTGCCAGCTCACCACTGGGAGGGAACGACTATGGCTACACCTTC. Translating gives CASSPLGGNDYGYTF.

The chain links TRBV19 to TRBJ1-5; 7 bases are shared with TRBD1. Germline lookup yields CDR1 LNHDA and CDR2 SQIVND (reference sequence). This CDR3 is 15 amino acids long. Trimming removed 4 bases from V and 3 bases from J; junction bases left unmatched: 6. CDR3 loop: CASSTGQHPNQPQHF. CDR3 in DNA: TGTGCCAGTAGTACGGGACAGCACCCCAATCAGCCCCAGCATTTT.

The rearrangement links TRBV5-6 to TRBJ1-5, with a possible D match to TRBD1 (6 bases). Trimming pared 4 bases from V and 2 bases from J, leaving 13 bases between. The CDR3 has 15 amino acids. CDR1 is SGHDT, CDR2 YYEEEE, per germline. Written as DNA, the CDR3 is TGTGCCAGCAGCCACCTACAGGGAGGCAATCAGCCCCAGCATTTT. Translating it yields CASSHLQGGNQPQHF. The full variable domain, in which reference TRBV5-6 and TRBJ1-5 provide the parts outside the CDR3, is DAGVTQSPTHLIKTRGQQVTLRCSPKSGHDTVSWYQQALGQGPQFIFQYYEEEERQRGNFPDRFSGHQFPNYSSELNVNALLLGDSALYLCASSHLQGGNQPQHFGDGTRLSIL.

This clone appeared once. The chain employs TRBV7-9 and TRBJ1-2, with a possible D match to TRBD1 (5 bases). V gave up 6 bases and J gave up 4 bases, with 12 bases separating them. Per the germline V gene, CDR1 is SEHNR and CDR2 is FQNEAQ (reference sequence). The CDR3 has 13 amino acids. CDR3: CASRKTQGYGYTF. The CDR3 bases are TGTGCCAGCAGGAAAACGCAGGGCTATGGCTACACCTTC.

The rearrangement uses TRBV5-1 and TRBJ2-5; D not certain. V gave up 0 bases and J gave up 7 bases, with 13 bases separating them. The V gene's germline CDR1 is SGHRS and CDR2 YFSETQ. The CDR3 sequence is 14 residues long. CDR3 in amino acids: CASSLESHSGTQYF. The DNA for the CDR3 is TGCGCCAGCAGCTTGGAGAGTCATTCGGGGACCCAGTACTTC.

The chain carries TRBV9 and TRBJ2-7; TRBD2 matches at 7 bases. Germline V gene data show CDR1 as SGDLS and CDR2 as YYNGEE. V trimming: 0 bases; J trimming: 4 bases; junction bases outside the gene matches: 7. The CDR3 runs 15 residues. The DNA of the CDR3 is TGTGCCAGCAGCGTAGGGAGTAGCGGGTCGTACGAGCAGTACTTC. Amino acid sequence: CASSVGSSGSYEQYF.

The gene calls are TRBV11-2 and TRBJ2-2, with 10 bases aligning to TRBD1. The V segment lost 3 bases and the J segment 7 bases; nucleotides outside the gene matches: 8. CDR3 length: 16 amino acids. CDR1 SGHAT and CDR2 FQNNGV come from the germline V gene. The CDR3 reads CASSFPGTGVIGELFF. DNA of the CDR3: TGTGCCAGCAGCTTTCCCGGGACAGGGGTAATCGGGGAGCTGTTTTTT.

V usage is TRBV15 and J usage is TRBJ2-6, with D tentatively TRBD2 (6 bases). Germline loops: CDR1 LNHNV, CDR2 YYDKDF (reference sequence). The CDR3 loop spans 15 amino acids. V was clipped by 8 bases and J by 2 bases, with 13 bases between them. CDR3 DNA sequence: TGTGCCACCTCACGCCCGGGGGCTGGGGCCAACGTCCTGACTTTC. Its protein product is CATSRPGAGANVLTF.

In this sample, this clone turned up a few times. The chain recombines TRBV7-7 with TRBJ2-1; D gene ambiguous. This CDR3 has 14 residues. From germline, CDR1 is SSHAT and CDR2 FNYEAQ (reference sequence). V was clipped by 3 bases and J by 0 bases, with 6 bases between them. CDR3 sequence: CASSLASSYNEQFF. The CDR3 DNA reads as TGTGCCAGCAGCTTGGCCAGCTCCTACAATGAGCAGTTCTTC.

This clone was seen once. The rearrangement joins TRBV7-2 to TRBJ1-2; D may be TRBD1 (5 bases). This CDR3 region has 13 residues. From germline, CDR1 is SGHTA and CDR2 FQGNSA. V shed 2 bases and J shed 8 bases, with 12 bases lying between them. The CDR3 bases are TGTGCCAGCAGCTTAACCCAGGGTGGAGGCTACACCTTC. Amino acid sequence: CASSLTQGGGYTF.

The CDR3 here is CASWSSGRPPYEQYF. Written as DNA, the CDR3 is TGTGCCAGCTGGTCGAGCGGGCGTCCTCCCTACGAGCAGTACTTC. The J gene is TRBJ2-7, the V gene TRBV27; weak D call: TRBD2 (6 bases). V was shortened by 8 bases and J by 2 bases, with 19 bases between the two germline ends. Germline-derived CDR1 and CDR2 are MNHEY and SMNVEV (reference sequence). The CDR3 is 15 amino acids.

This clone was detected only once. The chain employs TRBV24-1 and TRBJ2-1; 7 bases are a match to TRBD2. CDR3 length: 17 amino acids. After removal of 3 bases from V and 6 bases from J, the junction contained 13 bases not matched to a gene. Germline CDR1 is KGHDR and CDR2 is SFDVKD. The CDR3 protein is CATSDAIGGRSGNEQFF. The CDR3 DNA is TGTGCCACCAGTGATGCGATCGGGGGGAGATCTGGCAATGAGCAGTTCTTC.

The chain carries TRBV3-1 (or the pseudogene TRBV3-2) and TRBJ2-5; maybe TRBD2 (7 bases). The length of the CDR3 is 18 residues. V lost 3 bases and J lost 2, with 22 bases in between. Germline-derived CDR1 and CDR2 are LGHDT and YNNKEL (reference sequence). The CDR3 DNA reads TGTGCCAGCAGCCATTATCTGAGGGGGGGCGCGCGTCAAGAGACCCAGTACTTC. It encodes CASSHYLRGGARQETQYF.

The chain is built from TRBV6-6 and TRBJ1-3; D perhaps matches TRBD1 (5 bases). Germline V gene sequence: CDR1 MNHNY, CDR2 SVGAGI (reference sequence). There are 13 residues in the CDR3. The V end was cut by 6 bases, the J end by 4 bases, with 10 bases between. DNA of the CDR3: TGTGCCAGCAGCCGGGGGGACGGAAACACCATATATTTT. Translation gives CASSRGDGNTIYF.

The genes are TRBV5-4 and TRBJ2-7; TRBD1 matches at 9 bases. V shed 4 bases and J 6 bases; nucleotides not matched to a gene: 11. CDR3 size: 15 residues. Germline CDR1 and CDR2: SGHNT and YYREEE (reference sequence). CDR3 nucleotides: TGTGCCAGCAGCCCAATACCGGGACAGGGCGTCGAGCAGTACTTC. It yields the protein CASSPIPGQGVEQYF.

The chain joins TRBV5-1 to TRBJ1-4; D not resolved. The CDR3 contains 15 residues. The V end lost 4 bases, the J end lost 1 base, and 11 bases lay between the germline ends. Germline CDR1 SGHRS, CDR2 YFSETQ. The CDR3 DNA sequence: TGCGCCAGCAGCGCAACTACGATAACTAATGAAAAACTGTTTTTT. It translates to CASSATTITNEKLFF.

CDR3 residues: CASRKPGQGNNEQFF. The CDR3 DNA is TGCGCCAGCAGGAAGCCGGGACAGGGAAACAATGAGCAGTTCTTC. The V and J genes are TRBV5-1 and TRBJ2-1; 9 bases match TRBD1. Germline CDR1 reads SGHRS; CDR2 reads YFSETQ. The CDR3 loop spans 15 amino acids. V shed 5 bases, J shed 5 bases, and the junction held 8 bases outside the gene matches.

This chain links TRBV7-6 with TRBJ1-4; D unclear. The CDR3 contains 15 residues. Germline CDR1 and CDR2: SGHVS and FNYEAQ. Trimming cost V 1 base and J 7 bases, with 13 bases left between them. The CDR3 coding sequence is TGTGCCAGCAGCTTAGAGGCAAAAAGGAGTGAAAAACTGTTTTTT. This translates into CASSLEAKRSEKLFF.

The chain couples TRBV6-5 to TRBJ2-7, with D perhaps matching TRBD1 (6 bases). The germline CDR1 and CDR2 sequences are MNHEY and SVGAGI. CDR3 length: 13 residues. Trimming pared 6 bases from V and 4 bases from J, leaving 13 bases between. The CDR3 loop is CASSQGHTYEQYF. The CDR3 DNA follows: TGTGCCAGCAGCCAGGGACACACGTACGAGCAGTACTTC.

CDR3 sequence: CASSPTGFSYEQYF. CDR3 coding DNA: TGTGCCAGCAGCCCGACAGGGTTCTCCTACGAGCAGTACTTC. The rearrangement uses TRBV2 and TRBJ2-7, with 7 bases identical to TRBD1. V gave up 6 bases and J gave up 0 bases; unmatched junction bases: 5. This CDR3 has 14 amino acids. Germline-derived CDR1 and CDR2 are SNHLY and FYNNEI.

The CDR3 spells CASSEGAGQGYF. CDR3 nucleotide sequence: TGTGCCAGCAGTGAAGGGGCGGGACAGGGATACTTC. The rearrangement links TRBV2 to TRBJ2-7; TRBD1 agrees at 9 bases. V lost 1 base, J lost 13 bases, and 5 bases stayed unmatched. Per the germline V gene, CDR1 is SNHLY and CDR2 is FYNNEI. The CDR3 is 12 amino acids.